This T cell receptor (beta chain) was retrieved from a study of blood T cell repertoires in COVID-19 (dated by TCRdb to 2020 to 2022). General notes on the study: The collaborator samples originated in the United States, Italy and Spain and spanned the acute and convalescent phases of COVID-19. The repertoires were released in a freely available public database meant as a resource for research on the immune response to SARS-CoV-2. A de-identified subject ID, COVID-19 status, age in years and sex were almost always included in the sample metadata. The dataset comprised deeply sampled blood TCRbeta repertoires from subjects exposed to, actively infected with, or recovered from COVID-19. Samples were obtained from the ongoing ImmuneRACE study (first 160 participants) and from 1,254 subjects provided by 6 global collaborators. Where available, HLA class I and class II types were obtained from metadata supplied by the sample provider rather than from assay-based typing. The prospective study material was composed of cDNA or gDNA derived from T cells, B-cell-depleted T cells, or PBMCs. General findings and caveats noted by the study authors: The quantity of clinical and demographic metadata differed by source and by participant and was supplied without curation.

This clone was detected only once. Its recognized antigen is unknown. Qualities for individual bases were not recorded, and no much larger clone is one base off. TCRbeta CDR3 regions were amplified from genomic DNA using the immunoSEQ Assay, a bias-controlled multiplex PCR. From the authors' description of their analysis: Within the assay, amplification of reference gene primers was used to estimate how many nucleated cells each sample contained. Sequence reads were collapsed and filtered to measure the absolute abundance of every unique TCRbeta CDR3 rearrangement. Productive Simpson clonality was computed per sample as the square root of Simpson's diversity index over productive rearrangements. TCRdb holds this immuneACCESS table with in-frame rearrangements only. Some clones are missing; in checked studies, unresolved V genes explain under half, and the rest has no known cause. The DNA was the basis for D and trimming; V, J and clone size are from that table. The sample includes under 250,000 clones, with 70% to 90% observed a single time. The ten most abundant clones make up less than 4.5% of the sample.

According to the germline V gene, CDR1 reads SQVTM and CDR2 reads ANQGSEA. The CDR3 contains 12 residues, cysteine and phenylalanine counted. Here the CDR3 DNA is all that survives: 36 bases in frame from base 1. The junction shows trimming of 6 bases on V and 3 bases on J, plus 8 bases between the germline ends. The collaborating institutions used their own protocols to collect whole blood in K2EDTA tubes. For TCRbeta analysis, collaborators shipped samples in one of three forms: frozen whole blood, isolated PBMCs, or DNA extracted from either of those sample types. The sequenced sample was peripheral blood. The chain is assembled from TRBV29-1 and TRBJ1-4; TRBD1 is possibly the D segment (6 matching bases). The clonotype was recovered from a middle-aged man with acute or convalescent COVID-19. CDR3 reads: CSVQGPNEKLFF. The DNA sequence follows: TGCAGCGTACAGGGACCTAATGAAAAACTGTTTTTT.